The T cell receptor (beta chain) described here comes from a study of shared clonotypes between healthy human individuals. Whole-study context: The study used three CD4 naive, three CD4 memory, two CD8 naive and one CD8 memory plate per donor. Study-wide results and limits: Naive CD4 clonotypes were shared across a handful of donors at roughly 4.6%.

Method: immunoSEQ multiplex PCR; TCRdb's copy keeps in-frame clones and lacks some. Of about 2 million clones listed, about 95% are singletons. V lost 5 bases and J lost 3, with 19 bases in between. Germline values: CDR1 SGHAT, CDR2 FQNNGV. The CDR3 consists of 17 residues. With regard to this clone: The target antigen is unknown.

Naive CD8 cells comprised CD45RO-negative, CCR7-positively selected cells, excluding terminally differentiated effector memory CD45RA+ cells. Adult donors, all healthy and HIV-negative, had no recent acute infections or vaccinations. Source material: naive CD8+ T cells sorted from blood. V gene TRBV11-2 combines with J gene TRBJ2-2; D is ambiguous. The TCR originated in a young man in good health. For the CDR3, the DNA is TGTGCCAGCAGCCCCGGAACGGATCCAGGCTACACCGGGGAGCTGTTTTTT. Its translation: CASSPGTDPGYTGELFF.